Listed here are 20 T cell receptor beta chains from one sample, sequenced in a study of blood T cell repertoires in COVID-19 (dated by TCRdb to 2018 to 2021). The method behind the library was the immunoSEQ multiplex PCR assay. TCRdb carries this immuneACCESS record with in-frame sequences only. Its versions omit some clonotypes, under half of them owing to an unresolved V gene in the studies checked, with the rest unexplained. For this sample there are 200,000 to 250,000 clones; 82% appear just once. The top ten hold 3.6% of the sample. Source material: peripheral blood. The source of these receptors is a woman older than 75 with acute or convalescent COVID-19.

This chain links TRBV6-6 with TRBJ2-2; TRBD2 matches 7 bases. The ends lost 4 bases at V and 4 bases at J; junction bases unmatched: 6. This CDR3 spans 15 amino acids. Per the germline V gene, CDR1 is MNHNY and CDR2 is SVGAGI (reference sequence). CDR3 sequence reads: CASSFSGRGTGELFF. The CDR3, as DNA: TGTGCCAGCAGTTTTAGCGGGCGGGGCACCGGGGAGCTGTTTTTT.

This clone was picked up many times. The chain recombines TRBV7-3 with TRBJ2-7, with 7 bases matching TRBD2. V was pared by 1 base and J by 2 bases, with 5 bases of the junction left unmatched. CDR1 SGHTA and CDR2 FQGTGA come from the germline V gene. The CDR3 is 15 amino acids. The CDR3 sequence is CASSLNGGLTYEQYF. CDR3 nucleotide sequence: TGTGCCAGCAGCTTAAACGGGGGGTTGACCTACGAGCAGTACTTC. Drawing the rest from reference TRBV7-3 and TRBJ2-7, the complete variable domain is GAGVSQTPSNKVTEKGKYVELRCDPISGHTALYWYRQSLGQGPEFLIYFQGTGAADDSGLPNDRFFAVRPEGSVSTLKIQRTERGDSAVYLCASSLNGGLTYEQYFGPGTRLTVT.

Here the CDR3 reads CASLGGGLNTEAFF. CDR3 bases: TGTGCCAGCCTGGGGGGAGGGTTAAACACTGAAGCTTTCTTT. The chain combines TRBV6-5 with TRBJ1-1, with D possibly TRBD1 on 5 matching bases. The length of the CDR3 is 14 residues. Germline CDR1 MNHEY, CDR2 SVGAGI. V lost 8 bases and J 2 bases, leaving 15 bases between the germline ends.

The chain is built from TRBV19 and TRBJ1-1, with unresolved D. V was clipped by 6 bases and J by 1 base, with 12 bases between them. The length of the CDR3 is 14 residues. Germline lookup yields CDR1 LNHDA and CDR2 SQIVND (reference sequence). CDR3 sequence (DNA): TGTGCCAGTAGCCCCGAGCGTCAGAACACTGAAGCTTTCTTT. Residues: CASSPERQNTEAFF. Full variable domain (rest looked up from reference TRBV19 and TRBJ1-1): DGGITQSPKYLFRKEGQNVTLSCEQNLNHDAMYWYRQDPGQGLRLIYYSQIVNDFQKGDIAEGYSVSREKKESFPLTVTSAQKNPTAFYLCASSPERQNTEAFFGQGTRLTVV.

V is TRBV28 and J is TRBJ1-2; no clear D gene. In germline, CDR1 is MDHEN, CDR2 SYDVKM. V lost 8 bases and J lost 7, with 14 bases in between. CDR3 size: 12 residues. The chain's CDR3 is CASRPGRSGYTF. CDR3 nucleotide sequence: TGTGCCAGCCGCCCCGGGAGGTCTGGCTACACCTTC.

V is TRBV7-2 and J is TRBJ2-1, with 9 bases lining up with TRBD2. J lost 6 bases, V lost 7 bases, and 10 bases had no gene match. Germline V CDR1 and CDR2: SGHTA, FQGNSA. The CDR3 runs 15 residues. CDR3 residues: CASNPISGGSNEQFF. Here the CDR3 DNA reads TGTGCCAGCAACCCGATTAGCGGGGGATCCAATGAGCAGTTCTTC.

The rearrangement joins TRBV5-8 to TRBJ1-2; TRBD1 might be the D (5 bases). CDR1 is SGHTS, CDR2 YDEGEE, per germline. With 2 bases removed from V and 5 bases from J, the gap between germline ends came to 22 bases. CDR3 length: 17 amino acids. CDR3 in DNA: TGTGCCAGCAGCTTCGGCGCGACAGCAAGCAAAACGTATGGCTACACCTTC. Its translation: CASSFGATASKTYGYTF.

This clone was detected only once. This chain connects TRBV7-9 to TRBJ2-7; 11 bases fit TRBD2. With V trimmed by 3 bases and J by 2 bases, 0 bases remained unmatched. CDR3 length: 14 residues. Germline CDR1 is SEHNR and CDR2 is FQNEAQ (reference sequence). The DNA of the CDR3 is TGTGCCAGCAGCTTTAGCGGGGGGGCCTACGAGCAGTACTTC. This gives the protein CASSFSGGAYEQYF.

The CDR3 DNA reads as TGTGCCAGCAGTCTAACCTGGGAGCGGGGCTACACCTTC. Its protein product is CASSLTWERGYTF. The rearrangement joins TRBV3-1 (or the pseudogene TRBV3-2) to TRBJ1-2; no reliable D call. The germline CDR1 and CDR2 sequences are LGHDT and YNNKEL (reference sequence). V was shortened by 6 bases and J by 8 bases, with 16 bases between the two germline ends. This CDR3 has 13 residues.

CDR3 sequence: CASGPGTGNSGELFF. The CDR3 DNA reads TGTGCCAGCGGGCCGGGGACAGGGAATTCCGGGGAGCTGTTTTTT. This chain uses TRBV11-2 with TRBJ2-2; TRBD1 matches at 9 bases. Trimming took 8 bases from V and 6 from J; bases not matched to a gene: 10. CDR1 is SGHAT and CDR2 is FQNNGV in the germline V gene. This CDR3 is built from 15 residues.

The chain has TRBV7-9 and TRBJ1-3; TRBD1 matches 10 bases. Germline V lookup: CDR1 SEHNR, CDR2 FQNEAQ (reference sequence). V trimming: 4 bases; J trimming: 1 base; junction bases outside the gene matches: 7. There are 17 residues in the CDR3. CDR3 in amino acids: CASSWGQGPLSGNTIYF. The CDR3 coding sequence is TGTGCCAGCAGCTGGGGACAGGGGCCCCTTTCTGGAAACACCATATATTTT. Filled out from reference TRBV7-9 and TRBJ1-3, the complete variable domain reads DTGVSQNPRHKITKRGQNVTFRCDPISEHNRLYWYRQTLGQGPEFLTYFQNEAQLEKSRLLSDRFSAERPKGSFSTLEIQRTEQGDSAMYLCASSWGQGPLSGNTIYFGEGSWLTVV.

This chain uses TRBV9 with TRBJ1-2; D call uncertain. The CDR3 is 15 amino acids. In germline, CDR1 is SGDLS, CDR2 YYNGEE. Deletions cut 0 bases from V and 4 bases from J, with 13 bases between. The CDR3 DNA sequence: TGTGCCAGCAGCGTAGAACCAGGAGGTCTCTATGGCTACACCTTC. It yields the protein CASSVEPGGLYGYTF. Variable domain in full (rest from reference TRBV9 and TRBJ1-2): DSGVTQTPKHLITATGQRVTLRCSPRSGDLSVYWYQQSLDQGLQFLIQYYNGEERAKGNILERFSAQQFPDLHSELNLSSLELGDSALYFCASSVEPGGLYGYTFGSGTRLTVV.

The chain carries TRBV7-9 and TRBJ2-4; D is undetermined. The V and J ends lost 9 bases and 1 base respectively, with 10 bases between them. CDR1 and CDR2 from the germline V gene are SEHNR and FQNEAQ (reference sequence). The CDR3 length is 13 residues. The CDR3 DNA follows: TGTGCCAGTTCCGCCCAGGCCAAAAACATTCAGTACTTC. Protein sequence: CASSAQAKNIQYF.

This clone was observed a single time. J is TRBJ1-2 and V is TRBV6-2 or TRBV6-3; possibly TRBD1 for D (6 bases). The CDR3 sequence is 16 residues long. Trimming removed 0 bases at V and 3 bases at J, with 14 bases between. Germline V gene data show CDR1 as MNHEY and CDR2 as SVGEGT. CDR3 residues: CASSYSGTQRHYGYTF. CDR3 nucleotide sequence: TGTGCCAGCAGTTACTCCGGGACACAGCGGCACTATGGCTACACCTTC.

The genes are TRBV2 and TRBJ2-7; a possible D gene is TRBD2 (5 bases). From germline, CDR1 is SNHLY and CDR2 FYNNEI. V lost 5 bases to trimming and J lost 9 bases, with 17 bases between them. The CDR3 extends over 13 amino acids. The CDR3 protein is CASSSLTGRPQYF. The CDR3 nucleotides read TGTGCCAGCAGTAGCCTTACGGGAAGGCCGCAGTACTTC.

There are a few counts of this clone. This sample also contains other DNA sequences that code for the same CDR3. J is TRBJ1-2 and V is TRBV24-1, with D perhaps TRBD1 (6 bases). Germline CDR1 KGHDR, CDR2 SFDVKD. The CDR3 is made up of 13 amino acids. Trimming stripped 6 bases from V and 2 bases from J, with 9 bases between. The CDR3 coding sequence is TGTGCCACCAGTAGAGGACAGAACTATGGCTACACCTTC. Translation: CATSRGQNYGYTF.

The chain joins TRBV27 to TRBJ1-6, with D perhaps TRBD1 (6 bases). V dropped 8 bases and J dropped 7 bases, with 15 bases sitting between them. This CDR3 is 14 amino acids long. Germline V gene lookup returns CDR1 MNHEY and CDR2 SMNVEV (reference sequence). The CDR3: CASRNDRPNSPLHF. In nucleotides, the CDR3 is TGTGCCAGCCGCAACGACAGGCCCAATTCACCCCTCCACTTT.

CDR3 region: CASSQSGTGSNGYTF. In DNA, the CDR3 is TGTGCCAGCAGCCAATCCGGGACAGGGTCGAATGGCTACACCTTC. The chain uses TRBV4-2 and TRBJ1-2; the match to TRBD1 covers 9 bases. J was trimmed by 6 bases and V by 2 bases; bases with no gene match: 7. The CDR3 is 15 amino acids. Germline values: CDR1 LGHNA, CDR2 YNFKEQ.

V usage is TRBV14 and J usage is TRBJ1-2; 7 nucleotides agree with TRBD1. Per germline, CDR1 SGHDN and CDR2 FVKESK. Unmatched junction bases numbered 14, after V lost 4 bases and J lost 9 bases. CDR3 length: 15 residues. The CDR3 coding sequence is TGTGCCAGCAGCCCTCCGGGACAGAGTTTTGGACGCTACACCTTC. Protein product: CASSPPGQSFGRYTF. Full variable domain (rest looked up from reference TRBV14 and TRBJ1-2): EAGVTQFPSHSVIEKGQTVTLRCDPISGHDNLYWYRRVMGKEIKFLLHFVKESKQDESGMPNNRFLAERTGGTYSTLKVQPAELEDSGVYFCASSPPGQSFGRYTFGSGTRLTVV.

The gene calls are TRBV19 and TRBJ2-3, with TRBD1 matching 8 bases. There are 16 residues in the CDR3. V trimming: 6 bases; J trimming: 5 bases; junction bases outside the gene matches: 13. Per the germline V gene, CDR1 is LNHDA and CDR2 is SQIVND (reference sequence). CDR3 sequence reads: CASSYGGQVREDTQYF. In nucleotides, the CDR3 is TGTGCCAGTAGCTACGGGGGACAGGTTCGGGAAGATACGCAGTATTTT.